This entry concerns a single TCR beta chain. These data come from a study of blood T cell repertoires in COVID-19. Turning to the study itself: Samples of COVID-19 (acute and convalescent) were obtained from the United States, Italy and Spain. T cells, B-cell-depleted T cells, or PBMCs provided the cDNA or gDNA that served as material.

A PCR-confirmed or clinician-diagnosed COVID-19 case had contacted exposed participants within 2 weeks of entry. Trimming removed 2 bases from V and 2 bases from J; junction bases left unmatched: 10. The germline gives CDR1 LGHNA, CDR2 YNFKEQ. The CDR3 runs to 17 residues. Profiling relied on immunoSEQ multiplex PCR, and the TCRdb table lists in-frame clones only, not all of them. The sample has roughly 140,000 clones, 84% seen once. The sequence was collected from a woman aged 18-29 years who had been exposed to COVID-19. The source material was PBMCs or T cells enriched from blood (not recorded which). J is TRBJ2-3 and V is TRBV4-2; 7 bases map to TRBD2. The CDR3 sequence is CASSQNLAGSYTDTQYF. The CDR3, as DNA: TGTGCCAGCAGCCAAAACTTAGCGGGTTCATACACAGATACGCAGTATTTT.